This is a list of T cell receptor beta chains from one sample in a study of T cell responses to AZD1222 COVID-19 vaccine. The protocol was immunoSEQ multiplex PCR, while the TCRdb copy is restricted to in-frame clones and leaves out a portion. The table shows about 150,000 clones, with approximately 89% occurring only once. The specimen was peripheral blood, collected on day 0 of AZD1222 vaccination. Receptor source: an adult in good health. Both conserved end residues are part of each CDR3. The order of the fields is J gene, V gene, CDR3 protein.

TRBJ2-3	TRBV6-2/TRBV6-3	CASSYSGRKVDTQYF
TRBJ2-6	TRBV5-1	CASMRTGSSGANVLTF
TRBJ1-1	TRBV27	CASSADRANTEAFF
TRBJ1-1	TRBV27	CASSLTGTTRGTEAFF
TRBJ2-7	TRBV5-5	CASSLLEGNEQYF
TRBJ2-7	TRBV7-6	CASSLLAGGPTREQYF
TRBJ1-3	TRBV7-2	CASSLKVGQLPGNTIYF
TRBJ1-5	TRBV28	CASSLLENLNQPQHF
TRBJ1-2	TRBV6-5	CASSYSGQGAGGYTF
TRBJ1-6	TRBV7-8	CASSLALRNSPLHF
TRBJ2-1	TRBV24-1	CATSENPGLADYNEQFF
TRBJ1-1	TRBV4-3	CASSQDRVLNTEAFF
TRBJ2-1	TRBV7-3	CASSPRAAGFSYNEQFF
TRBJ2-3	TRBV3-1/TRBV3-2	CASSLGKGTGGTDTQYF
TRBJ2-1	TRBV19	CASTDTSSYNEQFF
TRBJ2-7	TRBV28	CASSFWGQGFGLMGEQYF
TRBJ1-5	TRBV2	CASRGGRTGGFVQPQHF
TRBJ2-4	TRBV6-2/TRBV6-3	CASSDSALKNIQYF
TRBJ2-2	TRBV6-6	CASIQTSGFTGELFF
TRBJ2-7	TRBV25-1	CASSEAGPLVFSEQYF
TRBJ2-7	TRBV27	CASSFFQGPSYEQYF
TRBJ1-4	TRBV4-1	CASSQGSSRPNEKLFF
TRBJ2-4	TRBV7-9	CASSPGLAIAKNIQYF
TRBJ2-3	TRBV6-2/TRBV6-3	CASSFPGTVSTDTQYF
TRBJ2-7	TRBV29-1	CSVEGAGRDYEQYF
TRBJ2-1	TRBV7-2	CASSLIADDNEQFF
TRBJ2-2	TRBV7-8	CASSFNLYGTTPTGELFF
TRBJ2-7	TRBV27	CASSWGQGPSYEQYF
TRBJ2-5	TRBV5-1	CASSFSGTTQETQYF
TRBJ2-4	TRBV18	CASSPPSLAKNIQYF
TRBJ1-5	TRBV27	CASSLYASRLDQPQHF
TRBJ2-5	TRBV5-4	CASSLGQLQETQYF
TRBJ2-7	TRBV5-8	CASSLNTATVETYEQYF
TRBJ2-7	TRBV7-8	CASSPWTSGRANEQYF
TRBJ1-2	TRBV5-5	CASSLGSGGGYTF
TRBJ2-2	TRBV6-5	CASSYSGQNTGELFF
TRBJ2-4	TRBV7-9	CASSTGIGTGDETYIAKNIQYF
TRBJ1-1	TRBV7-9	CASSLGQVNTEAFF
TRBJ1-2	TRBV7-9	CASSLETDYGYTF
TRBJ1-6	TRBV28	CASSFRDRDNSPLHF
TRBJ2-6	TRBV15	CATSPAGVEANVLTF
TRBJ2-7	TRBV7-9	CASSPGPHDSRDSRQQYF
TRBJ1-1	TRBV19	CASSMAHSGGNTEAFF
TRBJ2-7	TRBV2	CASSFSGSPREQYF
TRBJ2-7	TRBV5-1	CASSALAGAGYEQYF
TRBJ1-1	TRBV6-5	CASSYSTFTEEAFF
TRBJ1-6	TRBV16	CASSPNREPLHF
TRBJ1-4	TRBV5-6	CASSPNREKLFF
TRBJ2-1	TRBV7-2	CASSITRTGSGQFF
TRBJ2-1	TRBV9	CASSVNPGTILYNEQFF
TRBJ1-1	TRBV28	CASSPRMRTWNTEAFF
TRBJ1-5	TRBV7-2	CASSPDSYQPQHF
TRBJ2-6	TRBV4-1	CASSQATGPMSSGANVLTF
TRBJ1-1	TRBV2	CARRQGSNTEAFF